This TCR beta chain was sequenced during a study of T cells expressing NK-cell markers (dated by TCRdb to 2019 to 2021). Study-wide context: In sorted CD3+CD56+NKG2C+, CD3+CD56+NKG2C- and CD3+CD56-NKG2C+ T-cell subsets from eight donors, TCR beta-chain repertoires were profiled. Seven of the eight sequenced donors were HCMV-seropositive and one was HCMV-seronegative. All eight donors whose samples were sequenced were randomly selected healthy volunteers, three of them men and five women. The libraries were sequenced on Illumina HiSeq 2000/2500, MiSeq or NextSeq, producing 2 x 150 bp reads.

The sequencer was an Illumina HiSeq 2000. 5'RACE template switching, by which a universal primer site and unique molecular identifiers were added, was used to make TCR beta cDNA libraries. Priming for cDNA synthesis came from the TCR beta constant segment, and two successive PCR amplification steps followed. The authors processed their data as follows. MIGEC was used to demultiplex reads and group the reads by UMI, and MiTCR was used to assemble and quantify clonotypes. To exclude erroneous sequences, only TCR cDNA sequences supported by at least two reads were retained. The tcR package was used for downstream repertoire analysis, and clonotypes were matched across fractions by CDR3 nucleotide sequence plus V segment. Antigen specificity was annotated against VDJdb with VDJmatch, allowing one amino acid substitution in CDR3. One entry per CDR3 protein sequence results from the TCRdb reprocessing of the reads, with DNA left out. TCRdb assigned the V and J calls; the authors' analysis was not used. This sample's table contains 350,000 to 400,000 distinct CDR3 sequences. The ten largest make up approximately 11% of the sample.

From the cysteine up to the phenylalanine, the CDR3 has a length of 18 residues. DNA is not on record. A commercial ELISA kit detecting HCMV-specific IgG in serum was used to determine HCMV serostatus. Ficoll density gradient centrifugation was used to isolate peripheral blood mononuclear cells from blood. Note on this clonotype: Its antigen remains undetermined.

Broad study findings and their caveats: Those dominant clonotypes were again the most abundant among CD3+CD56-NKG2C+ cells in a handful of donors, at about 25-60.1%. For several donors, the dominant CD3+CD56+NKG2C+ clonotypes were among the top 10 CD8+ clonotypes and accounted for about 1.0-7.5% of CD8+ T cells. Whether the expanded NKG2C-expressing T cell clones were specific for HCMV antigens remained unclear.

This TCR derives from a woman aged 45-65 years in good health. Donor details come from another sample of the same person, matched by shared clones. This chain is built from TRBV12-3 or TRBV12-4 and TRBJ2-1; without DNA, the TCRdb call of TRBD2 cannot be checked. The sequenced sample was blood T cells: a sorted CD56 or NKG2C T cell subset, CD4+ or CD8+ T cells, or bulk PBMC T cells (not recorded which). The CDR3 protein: CASSFSRLEGPIYNEQFF.